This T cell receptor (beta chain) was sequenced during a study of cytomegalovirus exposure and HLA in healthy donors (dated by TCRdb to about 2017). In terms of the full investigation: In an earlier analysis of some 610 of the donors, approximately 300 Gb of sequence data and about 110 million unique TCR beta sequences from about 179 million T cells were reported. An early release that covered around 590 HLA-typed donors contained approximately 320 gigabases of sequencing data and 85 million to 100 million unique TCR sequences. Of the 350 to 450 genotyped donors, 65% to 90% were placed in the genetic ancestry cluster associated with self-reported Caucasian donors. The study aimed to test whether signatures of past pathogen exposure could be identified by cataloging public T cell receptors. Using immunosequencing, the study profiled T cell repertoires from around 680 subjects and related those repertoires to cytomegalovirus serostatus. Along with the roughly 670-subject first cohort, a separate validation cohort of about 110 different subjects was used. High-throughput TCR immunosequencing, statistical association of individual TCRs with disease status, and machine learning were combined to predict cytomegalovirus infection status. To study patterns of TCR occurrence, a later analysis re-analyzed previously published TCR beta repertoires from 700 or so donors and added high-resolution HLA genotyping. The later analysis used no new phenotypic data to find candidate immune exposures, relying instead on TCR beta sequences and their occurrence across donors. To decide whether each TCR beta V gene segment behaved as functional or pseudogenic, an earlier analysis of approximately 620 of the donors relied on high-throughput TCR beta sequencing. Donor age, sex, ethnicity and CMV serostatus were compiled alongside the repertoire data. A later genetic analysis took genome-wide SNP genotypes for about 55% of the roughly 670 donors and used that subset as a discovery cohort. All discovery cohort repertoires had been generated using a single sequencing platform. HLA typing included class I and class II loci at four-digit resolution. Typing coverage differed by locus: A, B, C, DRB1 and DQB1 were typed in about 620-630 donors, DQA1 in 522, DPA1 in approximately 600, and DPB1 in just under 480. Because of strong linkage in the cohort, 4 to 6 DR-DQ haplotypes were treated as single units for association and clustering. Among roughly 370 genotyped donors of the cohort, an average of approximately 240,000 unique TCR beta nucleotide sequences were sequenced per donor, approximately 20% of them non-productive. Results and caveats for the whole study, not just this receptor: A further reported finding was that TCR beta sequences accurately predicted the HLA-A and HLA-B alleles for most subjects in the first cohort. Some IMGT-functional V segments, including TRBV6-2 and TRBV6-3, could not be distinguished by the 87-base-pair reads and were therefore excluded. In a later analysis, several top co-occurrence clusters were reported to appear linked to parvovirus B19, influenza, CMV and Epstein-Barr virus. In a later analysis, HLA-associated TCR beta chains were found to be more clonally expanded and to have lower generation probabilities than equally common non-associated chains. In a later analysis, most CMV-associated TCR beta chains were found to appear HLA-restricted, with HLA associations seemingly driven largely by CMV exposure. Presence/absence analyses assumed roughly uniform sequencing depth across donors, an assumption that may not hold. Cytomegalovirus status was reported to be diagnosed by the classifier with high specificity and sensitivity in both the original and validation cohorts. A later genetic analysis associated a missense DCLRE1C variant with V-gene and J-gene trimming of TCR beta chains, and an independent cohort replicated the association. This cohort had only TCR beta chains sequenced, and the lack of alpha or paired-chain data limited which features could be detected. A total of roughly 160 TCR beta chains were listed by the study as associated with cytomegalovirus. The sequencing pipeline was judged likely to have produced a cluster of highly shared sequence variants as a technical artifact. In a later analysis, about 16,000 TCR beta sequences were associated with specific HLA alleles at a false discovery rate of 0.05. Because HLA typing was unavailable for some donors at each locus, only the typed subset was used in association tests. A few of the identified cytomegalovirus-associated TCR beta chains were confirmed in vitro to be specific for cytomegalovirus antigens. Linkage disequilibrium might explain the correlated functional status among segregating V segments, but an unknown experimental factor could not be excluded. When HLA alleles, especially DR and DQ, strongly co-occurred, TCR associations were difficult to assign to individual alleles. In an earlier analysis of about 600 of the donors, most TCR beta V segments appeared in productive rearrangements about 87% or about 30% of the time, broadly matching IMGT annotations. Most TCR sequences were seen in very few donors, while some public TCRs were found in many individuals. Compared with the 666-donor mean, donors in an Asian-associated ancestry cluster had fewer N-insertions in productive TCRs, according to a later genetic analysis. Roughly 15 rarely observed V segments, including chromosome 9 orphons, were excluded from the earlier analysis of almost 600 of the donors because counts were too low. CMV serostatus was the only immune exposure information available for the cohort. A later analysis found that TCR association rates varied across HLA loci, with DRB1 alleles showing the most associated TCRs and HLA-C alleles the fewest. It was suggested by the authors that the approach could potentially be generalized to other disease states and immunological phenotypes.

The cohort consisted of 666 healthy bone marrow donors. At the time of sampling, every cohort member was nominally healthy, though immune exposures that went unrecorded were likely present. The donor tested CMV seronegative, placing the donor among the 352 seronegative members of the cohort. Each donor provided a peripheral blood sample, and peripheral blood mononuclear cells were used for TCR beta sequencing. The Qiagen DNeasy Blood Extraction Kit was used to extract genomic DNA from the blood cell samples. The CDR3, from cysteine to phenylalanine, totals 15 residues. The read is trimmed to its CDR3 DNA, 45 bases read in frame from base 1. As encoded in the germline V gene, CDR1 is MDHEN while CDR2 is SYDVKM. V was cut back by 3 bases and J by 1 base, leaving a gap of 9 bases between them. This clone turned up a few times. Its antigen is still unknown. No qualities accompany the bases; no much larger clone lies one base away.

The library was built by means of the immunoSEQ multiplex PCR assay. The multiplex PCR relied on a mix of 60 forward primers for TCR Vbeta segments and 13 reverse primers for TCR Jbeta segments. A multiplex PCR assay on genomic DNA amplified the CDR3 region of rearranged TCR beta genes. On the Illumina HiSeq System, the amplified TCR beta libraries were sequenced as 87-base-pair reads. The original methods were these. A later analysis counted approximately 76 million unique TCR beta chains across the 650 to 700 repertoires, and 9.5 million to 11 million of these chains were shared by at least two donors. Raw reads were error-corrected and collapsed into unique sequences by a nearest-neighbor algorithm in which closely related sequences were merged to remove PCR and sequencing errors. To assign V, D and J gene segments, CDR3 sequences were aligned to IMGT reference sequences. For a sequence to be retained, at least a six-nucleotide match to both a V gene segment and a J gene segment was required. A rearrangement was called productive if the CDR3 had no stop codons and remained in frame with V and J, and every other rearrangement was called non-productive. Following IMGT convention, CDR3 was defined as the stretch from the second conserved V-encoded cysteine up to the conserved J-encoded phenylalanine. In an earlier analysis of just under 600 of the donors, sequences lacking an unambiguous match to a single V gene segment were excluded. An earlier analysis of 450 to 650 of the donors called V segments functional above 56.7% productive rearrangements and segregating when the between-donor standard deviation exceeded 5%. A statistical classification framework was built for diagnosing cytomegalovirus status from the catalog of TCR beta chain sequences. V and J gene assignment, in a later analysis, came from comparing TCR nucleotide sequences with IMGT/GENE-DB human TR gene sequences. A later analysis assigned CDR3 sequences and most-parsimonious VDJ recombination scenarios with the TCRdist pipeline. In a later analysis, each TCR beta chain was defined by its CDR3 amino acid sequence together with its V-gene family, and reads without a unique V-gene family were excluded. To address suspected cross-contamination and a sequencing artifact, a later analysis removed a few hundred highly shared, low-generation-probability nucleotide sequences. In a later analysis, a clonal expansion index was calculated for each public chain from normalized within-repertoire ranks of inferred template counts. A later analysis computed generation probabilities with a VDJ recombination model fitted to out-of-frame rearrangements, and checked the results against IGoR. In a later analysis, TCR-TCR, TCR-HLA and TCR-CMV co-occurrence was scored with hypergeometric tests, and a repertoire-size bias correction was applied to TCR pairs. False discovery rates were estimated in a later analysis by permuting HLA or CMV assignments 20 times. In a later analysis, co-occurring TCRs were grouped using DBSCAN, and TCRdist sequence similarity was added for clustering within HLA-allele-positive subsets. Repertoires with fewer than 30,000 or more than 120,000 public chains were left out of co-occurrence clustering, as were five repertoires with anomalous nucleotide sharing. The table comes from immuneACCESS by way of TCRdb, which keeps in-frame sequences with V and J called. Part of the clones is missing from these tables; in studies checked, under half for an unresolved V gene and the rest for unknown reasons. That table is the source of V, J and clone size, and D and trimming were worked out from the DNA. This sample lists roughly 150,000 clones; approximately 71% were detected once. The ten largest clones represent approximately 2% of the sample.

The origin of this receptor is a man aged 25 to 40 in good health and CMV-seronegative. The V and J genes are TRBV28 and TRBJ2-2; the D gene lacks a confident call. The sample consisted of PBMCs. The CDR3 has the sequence CASSFRRLNTGELFF. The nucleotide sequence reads TGTGCCAGCAGTTTCCGGAGATTGAACACCGGGGAGCTGTTTTTT.